Below, 32 T cell receptor beta chains from the same sample are listed, as sequenced in a study of CD8 T cells in Susac syndrome. A quantity of about 0.5 to 1 ug RNA underwent reverse transcription using random hexamers. Each CDR3 protein is one row after TCRdb ran MiXCR on the immunoSEQ multiplex PCR reads. The sample holds about 71,000 distinct CDR3 sequences, 93% seen once. Sequencing was done on a sample of CD4+ T cells from PBMCs. Receptor source: a human donor with Susac syndrome.

The chain has TRBV3-1 and TRBJ1-1, with D possibly TRBD1 on 5 matching bases. The V gene's germline CDR1 is LGHDT and CDR2 YNNKEL (reference sequence). V dropped 5 bases and J dropped 0 bases, with 10 bases sitting between them. The CDR3 length is 14 residues. The CDR3 sequence: CASSSDSMNTEAFF. The CDR3 DNA is TGTGCCAGCAGCTCCGACAGTATGAACACTGAAGCTTTCTTT.

The CDR3 bases are TGTGCCAGCAGCTATTCAGGGGGCTTCTACGAGCAGTACTTC. Translating gives CASSYSGGFYEQYF. The chain links TRBV7-2 to TRBJ2-7, with 8 bases identical to TRBD1. CDR1 and CDR2 (germline): SGHTA, FQGNSA. V trimming: 4 bases; J trimming: 3 bases; junction bases outside the gene matches: 5. The CDR3 is 14 residues long.

The chain uses TRBV7-2 and TRBJ2-3; D ambiguous. The V and J ends lost 3 bases and 4 bases respectively, with 8 bases between them. Germline V CDR1 and CDR2: SGHTA, FQGNSA. The CDR3 loop spans 13 amino acids. The CDR3 here is CASSFTSPDTQYF. Here the CDR3 DNA reads TGTGCCAGCAGCTTTACGAGCCCAGATACGCAGTATTTT.

The rearrangement joins TRBV20-1 to TRBJ1-1; perhaps TRBD1 as D (6 bases). Trimming stripped 3 bases from V and 4 bases from J, with 9 bases between. The CDR3 spans 12 residues. Germline lookup yields CDR1 DFQATT and CDR2 SNEGSKA (reference sequence). For the CDR3, the DNA is TGCAGTGCTAGTAAGGGGGTCACTGAAGCTTTCTTT. The encoded protein is CSASKGVTEAFF.

V is TRBV7-2 and J is TRBJ2-1; TRBD1 matches 7 bases. This CDR3 contains 16 residues. Germline CDR1 reads SGHTA; CDR2 reads FQGNSA. J was trimmed by 10 bases and V by 3 bases; bases with no gene match: 15. CDR3 protein: CASSFAGGTRGGEQFF. CDR3 DNA sequence: TGTGCCAGCAGCTTCGCTGGGGGAACTAGAGGGGGCGAGCAGTTCTTC.

The chain joins TRBV7-3 to TRBJ2-2; 9 bases fit TRBD2. The CDR3 is 18 amino acids. V shed 5 bases and J 4 bases; nucleotides not matched to a gene: 14. CDR1 is SGHTA, CDR2 FQGTGA, per germline. The CDR3 here is CASSPKGSGGSFTGELFF. The CDR3 DNA follows: TGTGCCAGCAGCCCGAAGGGTAGCGGGGGTTCCTTCACCGGGGAGCTGTTTTTT.

The rearrangement uses TRBV3-1 and TRBJ1-4; no firm D call. The CDR3 covers 15 residues. V was pared by 5 bases and J by 4 bases, with 14 bases between. Germline V gene sequence: CDR1 LGHDT, CDR2 YNNKEL (reference sequence). The CDR3 here is CASSEGYRINEKLFF. CDR3 nucleotide sequence: TGTGCCAGCAGCGAAGGGTATAGAATTAATGAAAAACTGTTTTTT.

The rearrangement joins TRBV7-9 to TRBJ2-3; D not certain. This CDR3 comprises 15 residues. V lost 5 bases and J 0 bases, leaving 12 bases between the germline ends. Germline CDR1 is SEHNR and CDR2 is FQNEAQ (reference sequence). This CDR3 reads CASSPYVGSTDTQYF. The CDR3 nucleotides are TGTGCCAGCAGCCCATACGTCGGGAGCACAGATACGCAGTATTTT.

V gene TRBV20-1 combines with J gene TRBJ1-5; a weak D match, TRBD1 (5 bases). CDR1 is DFQATT and CDR2 is SNEGSKA in the germline V gene (reference sequence). V was trimmed by 6 bases and J by 3 bases, leaving 12 bases between them. CDR3 length: 13 residues. This CDR3 reads CSAVGPNNQPQHF. CDR3 DNA sequence: TGCAGTGCCGTGGGACCGAACAATCAGCCCCAGCATTTT.

J is TRBJ2-7 and V is TRBV6-2 or TRBV6-3; the D gene could be TRBD1 or TRBD2 (5 bases each). V was cut by 4 bases and J by 3 bases, with 16 bases left in between. The length of the CDR3 is 15 residues. In germline, CDR1 is MNHEY, CDR2 SVGEGT. CDR3 sequence (DNA): TGTGCCAGCAGTTCTTCCGGGACGACTCGCTACGAGCAGTACTTC. It translates to CASSSSGTTRYEQYF.

CDR3 sequence reads: CASSLAQGDPNEQFF. CDR3 bases: TGTGCCAGCAGCTTAGCGCAGGGAGACCCCAATGAGCAGTTCTTC. The rearrangement links TRBV11-1 to TRBJ2-1; TRBD1 or TRBD2 may be the D gene (5 bases each). There are 15 residues in the CDR3. With 0 bases removed from V and 6 bases from J, the gap between germline ends came to 12 bases. CDR1 is SGHAT and CDR2 is FQDESV in the germline V gene (reference sequence).

The chain carries TRBV9 and TRBJ1-1; D is unresolved. This CDR3 comprises 12 residues. Germline values: CDR1 SGDLS, CDR2 YYNGEE. V was trimmed by 3 bases and J by 11 bases, leaving 14 bases between them. This chain's CDR3 is CASSALTLGAFF. The CDR3 bases are TGTGCCAGCAGCGCATTGACCCTAGGGGCTTTCTTT.

The rearrangement joins TRBV7-9 to TRBJ2-3; 10 bases align to TRBD1. CDR3 length: 16 residues. Unmatched junction bases numbered 10, after V lost 6 bases and J lost 4 bases. Germline loops: CDR1 SEHNR, CDR2 FQNEAQ (reference sequence). The CDR3 sequence is CASSPGTGVFADTQYF. CDR3 nucleotide sequence: TGTGCCAGCAGTCCTGGGACAGGGGTTTTCGCAGATACGCAGTATTTT.

V is TRBV6-5 and J is TRBJ2-5, with TRBD2 matching 8 bases. The length of the CDR3 is 17 residues. Germline V gene sequence: CDR1 MNHEY, CDR2 SVGAGI. V lost 2 bases, J lost 5 bases, and 13 bases stayed unmatched. The CDR3 spells CASSYSRGGSGSETQYF. For the CDR3, the DNA is TGTGCCAGCAGTTACAGTCGGGGGGGGTCTGGATCGGAGACCCAGTACTTC.

The CDR3 loop reads CASSPMPQAYEQYF. The CDR3 DNA reads as TGCGCCAGCAGTCCGATGCCCCAGGCCTACGAGCAGTACTTC. V and J are TRBV23-1 and TRBJ2-7; the D is unclear. TRBV23-1 is placed among ORFs of uncertain function. There are 14 residues in the CDR3. Deletions cut 4 bases from V and 2 bases from J, with 12 bases between.

This clonotype appeared a single time. The genes are TRBV12-3 or TRBV12-4 and TRBJ2-2, with TRBD1 matching over 8 bases. CDR3 length: 15 amino acids. With 6 bases clipped from V and 5 bases from J, the junction kept 8 bases outside the gene matches. The CDR3: CASSRTGLWTGELFF. The DNA for the CDR3 is TGTGCCAGCAGCCGGACAGGGTTGTGGACCGGGGAGCTGTTTTTT.

DNA for the CDR3: TGTGCCAGCAGCCCCCTTGGGGGGGCGGTGTACGAGCAGTACTTC. As protein: CASSPLGGAVYEQYF. This chain joins TRBV14 and TRBJ2-7; tentative D call: TRBD2 (7 bases). This CDR3 region has 15 residues. V lost 4 bases and J lost 4, with 17 bases in between. Germline V gene lookup returns CDR1 SGHDN and CDR2 FVKESK.

The chain is built from TRBV7-6 and TRBJ2-5; possibly TRBD1 for D (5 bases). Germline V gene sequence: CDR1 SGHVS, CDR2 FNYEAQ. The germline V and J ends were trimmed by 3 bases and 5 bases, with 13 bases remaining between them. The CDR3 totals 14 residues. In DNA, the CDR3 is TGTGCCAGCAGCTTTAACTGGGGCCCGGAGACCCAGTACTTC. Translated, it gives CASSFNWGPETQYF.

This sequence joins TRBV30 and TRBJ1-2; possibly TRBD1 for D (5 bases). Between the trimmed V and J ends, which lost 3 bases and 4 bases, there was a span of 15 bases. The length of the CDR3 is 14 residues. Germline values: CDR1 GTSNPN, CDR2 SVGIG (reference sequence). CDR3 protein: CAWSPGHLLYGYTF. The CDR3 bases are TGTGCCTGGAGCCCTGGACACCTTCTCTATGGCTACACCTTC.

This chain uses TRBV5-1 with TRBJ2-3; the D gene is possibly TRBD1 (5 bases). Trimming removed 3 bases from V and 1 base from J, with 15 bases in between. Germline CDR1 reads SGHRS; CDR2 reads YFSETQ. This CDR3 has 16 amino acids. DNA for the CDR3: TGCGCCAGCAGCTATCAAACAGGACGCGGCACAGATACGCAGTATTTT. Protein: CASSYQTGRGTDTQYF. The whole variable domain, remainder taken from reference TRBV5-1 and TRBJ2-3, is KAGVTQTPRYLIKTRGQQVTLSCSPISGHRSVSWYQQTPGQGLQFLFEYFSETQRNKGNFPGRFSGRQFSNSRSEMNVSTLELGDSALYLCASSYQTGRGTDTQYFGPGTRLTVL.

The V call is TRBV6-2 or TRBV6-3, the J call TRBJ2-4, with D perhaps matching TRBD1 or TRBD2 (5 bases each). The CDR3 runs to 18 residues. V dropped 5 bases and J dropped 0 bases, with 20 bases sitting between them. Germline V CDR1 and CDR2: MNHEY, SVGEGT. CDR3 bases: TGTGCCAGCAGTCAACAATCGGGGACGGCTCTAGCCAAAAACATTCAGTACTTC. Its protein is CASSQQSGTALAKNIQYF.

This chain's CDR3 is CASSANFEAFF. As DNA, the CDR3 is TGCGCCAGCAGCGCCAACTTTGAAGCTTTCTTT. The chain has TRBV5-1 and TRBJ1-1; D unclear. Trimming took off 4 bases at V and 7 bases at J, with 8 bases between the two ends. This CDR3 region has 11 residues. Per the germline V gene, CDR1 is SGHRS and CDR2 is YFSETQ.

V gene TRBV9 combines with J gene TRBJ1-2; possible D gene TRBD1, 6 bases. The V gene's germline CDR1 is SGDLS and CDR2 YYNGEE. V lost 0 bases, J lost 0 bases, and 12 bases lay in between. The CDR3 has 16 amino acids. CDR3 region: CASSVDPGAANYGYTF. DNA for the CDR3: TGTGCCAGCAGCGTAGATCCGGGGGCGGCTAACTATGGCTACACCTTC.

The chain recombines TRBV7-9 with TRBJ2-5; 8 bases map to TRBD2. V was clipped by 1 base and J by 4 bases; unmatched bases: 5. This CDR3 is built from 15 residues. The germline V gene has CDR1 SEHNR and CDR2 FQNEAQ (reference sequence). In DNA, the CDR3 is TGTGCCAGCAGCTTAGAGGGACTAGGAAGAGAGACCCAGTACTTC. It yields the protein CASSLEGLGRETQYF.

J is TRBJ2-7 and V is TRBV12-3 or TRBV12-4, with 8 positions matching TRBD1. The CDR3 consists of 15 residues. V dropped 2 bases and J dropped 2; count of bases not matched to a gene: 5. CDR3 in DNA: TGTGCCAGCAGTTTAAGGGACAGGCGCACCTACGAGCAGTACTTC. As protein: CASSLRDRRTYEQYF.

The V gene is TRBV30, the J gene TRBJ2-2, with D unclear. Per the germline V gene, CDR1 is GTSNPN and CDR2 is SVGIG (reference sequence). The V and J ends lost 4 bases and 0 bases respectively, with 3 bases between them. The CDR3 has 12 residues. Here the CDR3 reads CAWNSNTGELFF. As DNA, the CDR3 is TGTGCCTGGAATTCGAACACCGGGGAGCTGTTTTTT.

The gene calls are TRBV20-1 and TRBJ1-5; TRBD1 is a possible D gene (5 bases). With 2 bases removed from V and 4 bases from J, the gap between germline ends came to 15 bases. The CDR3 is 15 residues long. Germline CDR1 reads DFQATT; CDR2 reads SNEGSKA (reference sequence). CDR3 sequence reads: CSARPDRFKNQPQHF. In DNA form, the CDR3 reads TGCAGTGCTAGACCAGACAGATTCAAGAATCAGCCCCAGCATTTT.

The chain couples TRBV9 to TRBJ2-5; TRBD2 matches at 16 bases. The CDR3 loop spans 17 amino acids. CDR1 and CDR2 from the germline V gene are SGDLS and YYNGEE. Unmatched junction bases numbered 8, after V lost 4 bases and J lost 5 bases. The CDR3 DNA follows: TGTGCCAGCAGCCCGGGACTAGCGGGGGGGCGGGTGGAGACCCAGTACTTC. It translates to CASSPGLAGGRVETQYF.

The CDR3 reads CASSFSLQADYEQYF. The CDR3 bases are TGCGCCAGCAGCTTCTCCTTGCAGGCGGATTACGAGCAGTACTTC. The genes are TRBV5-1 and TRBJ2-7; D call uncertain. Germline lookup yields CDR1 SGHRS and CDR2 YFSETQ. This CDR3 is 15 amino acids long. V lost 2 bases and J lost 4, with 16 bases in between.

The rearrangement uses TRBV7-2 and TRBJ2-5, with D possibly called TRBD1 or TRBD2 (7 bases each). Germline V gene lookup returns CDR1 SGHTA and CDR2 FQGNSA. V was clipped by 6 bases and J by 4 bases, with 18 bases between them. The length of the CDR3 is 15 residues. The CDR3 nucleotides read TGTGCCAGCAGGAAACCTCAGGGGGGGACAGAGACCCAGTACTTC. Protein product: CASRKPQGGTETQYF.

V usage is TRBV19 and J usage is TRBJ2-6; D not resolved. In germline, CDR1 is LNHDA, CDR2 SQIVND (reference sequence). The V end lost 3 bases, the J end lost 0 bases, and 9 bases lay between the germline ends. CDR3 length: 16 amino acids. The CDR3 region has the DNA TGTGCCAGTAGTATTGTGCTGATCTCTGGGGCCAACGTCCTGACTTTC. Its protein is CASSIVLISGANVLTF.

The J gene is TRBJ2-7, the V gene TRBV7-2; D uncertain. This CDR3 is built from 11 residues. V was clipped by 5 bases and J by 4 bases, with 6 bases between them. Looked up from germline, CDR1 is SGHTA and CDR2 is FQGNSA. CDR3 in amino acids: CASSGVYEQYF. The CDR3 bases are TGTGCCAGCAGCGGCGTATACGAGCAGTACTTC.